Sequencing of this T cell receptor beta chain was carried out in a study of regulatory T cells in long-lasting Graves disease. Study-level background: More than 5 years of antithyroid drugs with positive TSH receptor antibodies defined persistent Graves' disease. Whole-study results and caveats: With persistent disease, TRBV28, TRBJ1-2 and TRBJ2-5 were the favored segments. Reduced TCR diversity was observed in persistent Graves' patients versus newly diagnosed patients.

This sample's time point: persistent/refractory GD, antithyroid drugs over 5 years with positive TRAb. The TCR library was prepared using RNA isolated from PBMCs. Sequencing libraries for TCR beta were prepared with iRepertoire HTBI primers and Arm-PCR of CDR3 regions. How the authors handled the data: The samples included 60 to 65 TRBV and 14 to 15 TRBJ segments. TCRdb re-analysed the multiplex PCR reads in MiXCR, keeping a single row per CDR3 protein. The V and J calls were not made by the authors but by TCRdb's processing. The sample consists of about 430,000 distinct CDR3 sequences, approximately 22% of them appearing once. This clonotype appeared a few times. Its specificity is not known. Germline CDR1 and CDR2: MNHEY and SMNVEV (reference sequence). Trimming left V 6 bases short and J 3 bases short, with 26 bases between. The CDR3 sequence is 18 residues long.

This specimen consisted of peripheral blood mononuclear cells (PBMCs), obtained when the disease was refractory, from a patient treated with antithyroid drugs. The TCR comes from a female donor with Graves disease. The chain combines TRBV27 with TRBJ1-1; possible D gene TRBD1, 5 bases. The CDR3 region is CASSSLTGVRISDTEAFF. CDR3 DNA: TGTGCCAGCAGCTCCCTGACGGGGGTGAGGATAAGTGACACTGAAGCTTTCTTT.